This T cell receptor beta chain was retrieved from a study of blood T cell repertoires in COVID-19. Whole-study context: Samples representing acute and convalescent COVID-19 were sourced from the United States, Italy and Spain. The analysed material was cDNA or gDNA that came from T cells, B-cell-depleted T cells, or PBMCs.

How the authors handled the data: Using reference gene primer amplification, nucleated cell counts were estimated. Sequenced by immunoSEQ multiplex PCR; TCRdb stores in-frame clones only, minus some. V and J calls and clone size come straight from that table; D and trimming were deduced from the DNA. Here the sample spans fewer than 300,000 clones, around nine tenths being singletons. Sequencing was done on a sample of peripheral blood. This clonotype was obtained from a woman aged 40 to 55 who had recovered from COVID-19.

CDR3 in DNA: TGCAGTGCTAGTGGGCTAGCGGGAGGGACGATCAATGAGCAGTTCTTC. Amino acid sequence: CSASGLAGGTINEQFF. V usage is TRBV20-1 and J usage is TRBJ2-1; 12 bases match TRBD2. The CDR3 spans 16 residues. Germline V lookup: CDR1 DFQATT, CDR2 SNEGSKA (reference sequence). The junction had 9 bases not matched to a gene; V was cut back by 3 bases and J by 6 bases.